A selection of T cell receptor beta chains follows, all from one sample in a study of CXCR3-negative and CXCR3-positive naive CD8 T cells. With the 5' RACE reads reprocessed, TCRdb shows one record per CDR3 protein and no DNA. Listed are tens of thousands of distinct CDR3 sequences; roughly 1.6% falls within the top ten. Sequencing input: naive CXCR3- CD8+ T cells from blood. The receptors come from a human donor in good health. Some clones in this sample may be carry-over from other donors' samples. Each CDR3 is given with its conserved first and last residue. Where a row states a size, it is once, few, many or the class of an expanded clone; other rows omit it.

17	TRBJ2-3	TRBV7-9	NA	CASSQRVTSGAGDTQYF
14	TRBJ2-7	TRBV28	NA	CASSWDAGSYEQYF
16	TRBJ1-6	TRBV9	medium-sized	CASSVASSALNSPLHF
14	TRBJ2-5	TRBV20-1	NA	CSARVSGNQETQYF
15	TRBJ2-3	TRBV6-5	NA	CASSYSGRGGDTQYF
14	TRBJ2-1	TRBV6-5	NA	CASSVVGVYNEQFF
15	TRBJ2-3	TRBV2	NA	CASSDGTDLTDTQYF
13	TRBJ2-2	TRBV20-1	NA	CSARAPNTGELFF
15	TRBJ1-1	TRBV4-3	NA	CASSQEGFLTTEAFF
15	TRBJ2-3	TRBV4-1	NA	CASSEGQGLTDTQYF
15	TRBJ2-5	TRBV11-2	NA	CASSLVRGEQETQYF
12	TRBJ2-7	TRBV6-2/TRBV6-3	NA	CASSFGGDEQYF
17	TRBJ2-7	TRBV19	NA	CASSSPGQGGWFYEQYF
15	TRBJ2-1	TRBV20-1	NA	CSAEPLADSYNEQFF
14	TRBJ2-7	TRBV7-2	NA	CASSSALAIYEQYF
16	TRBJ2-1	TRBV5-1	NA	CASSFPSRDRRNEQFF
14	TRBJ2-1	TRBV20-1	NA	CSAGGLAGYNEQFF
16	TRBJ2-5	TRBV5-8	NA	CASSARPTPGGETQYF
17	TRBJ1-3	TRBV7-2	NA	CASSLVGQGATGNTIYF
15	TRBJ2-1	TRBV6-4	NA	CASSDGTSGYNEQFF
17	TRBJ2-1	TRBV29-1	NA	CSVDTSLAGKTVNEQFF
15	TRBJ1-1	TRBV9	NA	CASSVDGFMDTEAFF
15	TRBJ1-3	TRBV7-8	NA	CASSSGQISGNTIYF
14	TRBJ2-3	TRBV2	NA	CASSEGQVTDTQYF
14	TRBJ2-1	TRBV5-4	NA	CASSLGGLAPEQFF
15	TRBJ2-7	TRBV20-1	NA	CSANARQGSYYEQYF
14	TRBJ1-1	TRBV27	NA	CASSWGGTGTEAFF
16	TRBJ2-1	TRBV28	NA	CASSLDRDRNYNEQFF
14	TRBJ2-2	TRBV29-1	NA	CSVGRPQGTGELFF
11	TRBJ2-1	TRBV9	NA	CASGGYNEQFF
13	TRBJ2-3	TRBV29-1	NA	CSLPGGAGDTQYF
14	TRBJ2-1	TRBV30	NA	CAWSKGLRGDEQFF
15	TRBJ2-1	TRBV9	NA	CASNKRGGEYNEQFF
14	TRBJ2-5	TRBV29-1	NA	CSVEGRTVQETQYF
16	TRBJ2-5	TRBV29-1	NA	CSVEDSGERGQETQYF
12	TRBJ2-7	TRBV5-1	NA	CASSLAPWEQYF
14	TRBJ2-7	TRBV5-1	NA	CASSGGQGTYEQYF
17	TRBJ2-7	TRBV4-1	medium-sized	CASSQDVGLGPSYEQYF
13	TRBJ2-7	TRBV12-3/TRBV12-4	NA	CASSFGRAYEQYF
13	TRBJ2-7	TRBV11-2	NA	CASSSGTPYEQYF
13	TRBJ2-7	TRBV28	NA	CASLDRSSYEQYF
14	TRBJ1-1	TRBV27	NA	CASGPVAGSTEAFF
13	TRBJ2-3	TRBV25-1	NA	CASSDPYTDTQYF
13	TRBJ2-5	TRBV7-9	NA	CASLGRAGETQYF
20	TRBJ2-2	TRBV14	NA	CASSPRGAGWLAENTGELFF
14	TRBJ2-7	TRBV21-1	NA	CASSYRTGNYEQYF
16	TRBJ1-4	TRBV6-6	NA	CASSYSLGGRDEKLFF
14	TRBJ1-5	TRBV4-1	NA	CASSQVQGGQPQHF
12	TRBJ2-7	TRBV29-1	NA	CSVHGQGLEQYF
23	TRBJ2-7	TRBV21-1	NA	CASSKALGRVNIPNSRDHGEQYF
13	TRBJ2-1	TRBV2	NA	CASSEIVHNEQFF
15	TRBJ2-2	TRBV28	NA	CASTSSGAVTGELFF
14	TRBJ1-1	TRBV7-8	NA	CASSIKSGGTEAFF
14	TRBJ2-2	TRBV29-1	NA	CSVDRVGHGGELFF